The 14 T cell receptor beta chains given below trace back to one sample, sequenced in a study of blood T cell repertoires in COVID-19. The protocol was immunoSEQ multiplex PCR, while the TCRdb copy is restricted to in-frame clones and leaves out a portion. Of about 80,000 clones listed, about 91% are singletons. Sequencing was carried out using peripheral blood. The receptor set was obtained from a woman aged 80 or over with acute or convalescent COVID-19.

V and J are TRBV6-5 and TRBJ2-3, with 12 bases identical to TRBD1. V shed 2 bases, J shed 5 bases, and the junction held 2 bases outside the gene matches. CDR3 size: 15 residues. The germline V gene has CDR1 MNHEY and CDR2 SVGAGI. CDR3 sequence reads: CASSYGTGGGDTQYF. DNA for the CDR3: TGTGCCAGCAGTTACGGGACAGGGGGCGGAGATACGCAGTATTTT.

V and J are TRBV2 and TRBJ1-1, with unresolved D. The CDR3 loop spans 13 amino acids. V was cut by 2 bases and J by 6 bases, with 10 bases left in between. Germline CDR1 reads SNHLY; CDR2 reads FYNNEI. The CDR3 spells CASSETLGAEAFF. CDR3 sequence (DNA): TGTGCCAGCAGTGAAACTCTCGGGGCTGAAGCTTTCTTT.

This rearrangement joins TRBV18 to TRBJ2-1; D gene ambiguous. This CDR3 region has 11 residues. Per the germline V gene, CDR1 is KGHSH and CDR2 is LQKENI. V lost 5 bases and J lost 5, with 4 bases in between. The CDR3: CASSIDNEQFF. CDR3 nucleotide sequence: TGTGCCAGCTCAATAGACAATGAGCAGTTCTTC.

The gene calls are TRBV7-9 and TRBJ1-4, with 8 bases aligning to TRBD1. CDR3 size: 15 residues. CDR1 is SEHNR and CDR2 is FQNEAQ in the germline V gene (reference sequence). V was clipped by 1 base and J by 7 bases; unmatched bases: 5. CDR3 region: CASSLEGTGGEKLFF. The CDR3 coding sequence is TGTGCCAGCAGCTTAGAGGGGACAGGTGGTGAAAAACTGTTTTTT.

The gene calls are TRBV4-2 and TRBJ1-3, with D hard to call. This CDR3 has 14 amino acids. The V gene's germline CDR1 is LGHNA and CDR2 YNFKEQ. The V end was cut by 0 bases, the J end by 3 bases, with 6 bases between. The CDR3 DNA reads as TGTGCCAGCAGCCAAGATATGAGTGGAAACACCATATATTTT. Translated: CASSQDMSGNTIYF.

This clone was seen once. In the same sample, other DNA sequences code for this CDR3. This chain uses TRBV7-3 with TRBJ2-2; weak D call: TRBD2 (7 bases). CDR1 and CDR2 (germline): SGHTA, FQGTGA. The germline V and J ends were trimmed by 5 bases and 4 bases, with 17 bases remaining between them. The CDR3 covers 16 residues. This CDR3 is CASSPSRGAGTGELFF. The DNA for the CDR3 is TGTGCCAGCAGCCCTTCCCGGGGGGCGGGCACCGGGGAGCTGTTTTTT.

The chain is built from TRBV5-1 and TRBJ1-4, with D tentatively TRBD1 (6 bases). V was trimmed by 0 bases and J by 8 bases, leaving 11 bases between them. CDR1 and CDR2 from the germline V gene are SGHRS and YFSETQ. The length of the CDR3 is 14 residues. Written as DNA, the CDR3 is TGCGCCAGCAGCTTGGACAGCGGGGGCGAAAAACTGTTTTTT. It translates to CASSLDSGGEKLFF. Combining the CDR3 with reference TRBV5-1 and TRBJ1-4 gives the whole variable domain KAGVTQTPRYLIKTRGQQVTLSCSPISGHRSVSWYQQTPGQGLQFLFEYFSETQRNKGNFPGRFSGRQFSNSRSEMNVSTLELGDSALYLCASSLDSGGEKLFFGSGTQLSVL.

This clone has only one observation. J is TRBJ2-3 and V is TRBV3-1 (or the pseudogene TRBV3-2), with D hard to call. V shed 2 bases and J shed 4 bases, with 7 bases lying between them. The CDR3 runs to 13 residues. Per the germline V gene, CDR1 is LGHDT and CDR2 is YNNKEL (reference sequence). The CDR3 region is CASSQSFPDTQYF. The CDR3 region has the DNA TGTGCCAGCAGCCAATCGTTCCCAGATACGCAGTATTTT.

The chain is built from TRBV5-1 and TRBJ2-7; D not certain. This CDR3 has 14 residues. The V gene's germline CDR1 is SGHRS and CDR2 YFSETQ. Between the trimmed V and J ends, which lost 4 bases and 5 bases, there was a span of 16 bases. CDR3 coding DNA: TGCGCCAGCAGCAGCCAGCCGGGTAGGAACGAGCAGTACTTC. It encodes CASSSQPGRNEQYF.

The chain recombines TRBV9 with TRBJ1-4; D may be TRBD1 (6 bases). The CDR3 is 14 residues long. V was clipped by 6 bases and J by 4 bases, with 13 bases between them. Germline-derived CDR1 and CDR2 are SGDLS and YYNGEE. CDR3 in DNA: TGTGCCAGCAACCGACAGGCGAATAATGAAAAACTGTTTTTT. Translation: CASNRQANNEKLFF.

This CDR3 reads CASSQGGNSNQPQHF. In DNA form, the CDR3 reads TGTGCCAGCAGCCAAGGAGGGAATAGCAATCAGCCCCAGCATTTT. The V and J genes are TRBV3-1 (or the pseudogene TRBV3-2) and TRBJ1-5; no reliable D call. The length of the CDR3 is 15 residues. CDR1 is LGHDT, CDR2 YNNKEL, per germline (reference sequence). Trimming stripped 1 base from V and 0 bases from J, with 7 bases between.

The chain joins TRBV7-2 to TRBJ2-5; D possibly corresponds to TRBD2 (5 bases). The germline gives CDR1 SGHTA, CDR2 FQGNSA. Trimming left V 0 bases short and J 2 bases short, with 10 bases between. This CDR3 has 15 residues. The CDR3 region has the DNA TGTGCCAGCAGCTTAGCTTCCACTAGACAAGAGACCCAGTACTTC. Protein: CASSLASTRQETQYF.

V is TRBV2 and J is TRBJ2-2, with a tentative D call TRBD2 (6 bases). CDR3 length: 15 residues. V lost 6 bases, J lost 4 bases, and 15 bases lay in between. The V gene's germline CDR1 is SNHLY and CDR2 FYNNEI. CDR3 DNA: TGTGCCAGCAGACGCGGGGAACGGCTCACCGGGGAGCTGTTTTTT. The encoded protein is CASRRGERLTGELFF.

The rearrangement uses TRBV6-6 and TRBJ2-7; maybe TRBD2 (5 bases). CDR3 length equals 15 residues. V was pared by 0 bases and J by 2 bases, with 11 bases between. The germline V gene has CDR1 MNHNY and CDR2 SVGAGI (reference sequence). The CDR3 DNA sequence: TGTGCCAGCAGTTACTCGCCCGACGGGGCCTACGAGCAGTACTTC. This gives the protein CASSYSPDGAYEQYF.